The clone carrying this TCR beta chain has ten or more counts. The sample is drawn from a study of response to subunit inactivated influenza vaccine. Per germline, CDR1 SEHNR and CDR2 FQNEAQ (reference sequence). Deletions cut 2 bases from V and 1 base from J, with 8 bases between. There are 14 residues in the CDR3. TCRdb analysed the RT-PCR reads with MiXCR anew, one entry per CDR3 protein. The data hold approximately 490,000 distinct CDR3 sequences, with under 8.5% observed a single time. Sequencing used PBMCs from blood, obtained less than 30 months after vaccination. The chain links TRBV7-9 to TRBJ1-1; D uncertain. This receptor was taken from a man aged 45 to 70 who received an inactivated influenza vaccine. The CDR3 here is CASSLSVGNTEAFF. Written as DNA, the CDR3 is TGTGCCAGCAGCTTATCAGTCGGGAACACTGAAGCTTTCTTT.